Presented here are 29 T cell receptor beta chains from one specimen sequenced in a study of T cell responses to AZD1222 COVID-19 vaccine. Assay used: immunoSEQ multiplex PCR; TCRdb lists only in-frame clones, some missing. Among 150,000 or so clones listed, about 89% were seen once. Sequenced material: peripheral blood, taken 28 days after the second AZD1222 dose. The source of these receptors is an adult who received the AZD1222 COVID-19 vaccine.

The V gene is TRBV10-3, the J gene TRBJ1-5, with no clear D. The CDR3 totals 15 residues. Germline V gives CDR1 ENHRY, CDR2 SYGVKD. V lost 3 bases to trimming and J lost 4 bases, with 13 bases between them. The CDR3 nucleotides are TGTGCCATCAGTGAATTCATGACTGGGAATCAGCCCCAGCATTTT. It translates to CAISEFMTGNQPQHF.

The chain has TRBV2 and TRBJ2-7, with D uncertain. V was clipped by 6 bases and J by 3 bases, with 15 bases between them. CDR3 length: 14 amino acids. Per the germline V gene, CDR1 is SNHLY and CDR2 is FYNNEI. Written as DNA, the CDR3 is TGTGCCAGCAGCCCGGACCCTCCGCTCTACGAGCAGTACTTC. Its protein is CASSPDPPLYEQYF. Complete variable domain (other parts from reference TRBV2 and TRBJ2-7): EPEVTQTPSHQVTQMGQEVILRCVPISNHLYFYWYRQILGQKVEFLVSFYNNEISEKSEIFDDQFSVERPDGSNFTLKIRSTKLEDSAMYFCASSPDPPLYEQYFGPGTRLTVT.

The CDR3, as DNA: TGCGCCAGCAGCCCAATACTTGCCCCAGGGAACACTGAAGCTTTCTTT. It specifies CASSPILAPGNTEAFF. The chain employs TRBV5-1 and TRBJ1-1; D not resolved. This CDR3 region has 16 residues. Trimming left V 4 bases short and J 1 base short, with 17 bases between. The germline gives CDR1 SGHRS, CDR2 YFSETQ.

The chain carries TRBV18 and TRBJ2-3; D may be TRBD2 (5 bases). This CDR3 is built from 14 residues. Germline CDR1 and CDR2: KGHSH and LQKENI. V lost 3 bases and J 2 bases, leaving 9 bases between the germline ends. CDR3 sequence (DNA): TGTGCCAGCTCACCGGCTAGCATCACAGATACGCAGTATTTT. Protein sequence: CASSPASITDTQYF.

V usage is TRBV20-1 and J usage is TRBJ2-3, with a weak D call TRBD1 (6 bases). CDR1 and CDR2 from the germline V gene are DFQATT and SNEGSKA (reference sequence). The V end was cut by 3 bases, the J end by 4 bases, with 17 bases between. The CDR3 contains 15 residues. CDR3 residues: CSASLQGVFSDTQYF. CDR3 DNA: TGCAGTGCTAGTTTACAGGGAGTCTTTTCAGATACGCAGTATTTT.

The V and J genes are TRBV6-5 and TRBJ2-7; TRBD2 matches 10 bases. V lost 2 bases, J lost 5 bases, and 6 bases stayed unmatched. This CDR3 is 15 amino acids long. The V gene's germline CDR1 is MNHEY and CDR2 SVGAGI. CDR3 amino acids: CASSYSPSGSHEQYF. The CDR3 coding sequence is TGTGCCAGCAGTTACAGTCCTAGCGGGAGCCACGAGCAGTACTTC.

The rearrangement joins TRBV7-9 to TRBJ2-7; 7 bases map to TRBD1. Trimming cost V 5 bases and J 5 bases; bases outside gene matches: 12. Germline-derived CDR1 and CDR2 are SEHNR and FQNEAQ (reference sequence). This CDR3 is built from 15 residues. The CDR3: CASSPGDSLVDEQYF. CDR3 DNA: TGTGCCAGCAGCCCAGGGGACAGTCTCGTGGACGAGCAGTACTTC.

This clone has a single count. The chain has TRBV9 and TRBJ1-2; no clear D gene. The CDR3 spans 15 residues. V was shortened by 1 base and J by 2 bases, with 12 bases between the two germline ends. CDR1 is SGDLS, CDR2 YYNGEE, per germline. The DNA of the CDR3 is TGTGCCAGCAGCGTATTCGACACCTTAAACTATGGCTACACCTTC. Amino acid sequence: CASSVFDTLNYGYTF.

The chain is built from TRBV15 and TRBJ2-1; D not resolved. The CDR3 sequence is 12 residues long. The V and J ends lost 0 bases and 9 bases respectively, with 6 bases between them. Germline V gene data show CDR1 as LNHNV and CDR2 as YYDKDF (reference sequence). For the CDR3, the DNA is TGTGCCACCAGCAGAGATCTGGGTGAGCAGTTCTTC. Protein product: CATSRDLGEQFF.

This rearrangement joins TRBV19 to TRBJ1-3, with D possibly matching TRBD1 (5 bases). Germline lookup yields CDR1 LNHDA and CDR2 SQIVND (reference sequence). V lost 6 bases and J 2 bases, leaving 11 bases between the germline ends. The CDR3 consists of 14 residues. CDR3 sequence reads: CASRPGRAGNTIYF. In DNA form, the CDR3 reads TGTGCCAGTAGACCGGGCAGGGCTGGAAACACCATATATTTT. The variable domain in full, completed from reference TRBV19 and TRBJ1-3, reads DGGITQSPKYLFRKEGQNVTLSCEQNLNHDAMYWYRQDPGQGLRLIYYSQIVNDFQKGDIAEGYSVSREKKESFPLTVTSAQKNPTAFYLCASRPGRAGNTIYFGEGSWLTVV.

The chain is built from TRBV11-3 and TRBJ2-1; 13 nucleotides align to TRBD2. The CDR3 totals 16 residues. Trimming removed 4 bases from V and 4 bases from J; junction bases left unmatched: 4. Germline V lookup: CDR1 SGHNT, CDR2 YENEEA. The CDR3 region is CASSYTSGGAYNEQFF. For the CDR3, the DNA is TGTGCCAGCAGCTATACTAGCGGGGGGGCTTACAATGAGCAGTTCTTC.

The gene calls are TRBV7-9 and TRBJ1-1; no definite D call. The CDR3 sequence is 13 residues long. CDR1 and CDR2 from the germline V gene are SEHNR and FQNEAQ (reference sequence). Trimming took 2 bases from V and 8 from J, leaving 12 bases between them. DNA of the CDR3: TGTGCCAGCAGCTTAAAAGGCTCGGGAGAAGCTTTCTTT. It specifies CASSLKGSGEAFF.

The chain's CDR3 is CASRVVSTANYGYTF. The CDR3 nucleotides are TGCGCCAGCAGGGTAGTGTCGACAGCTAACTATGGCTACACCTTC. J is TRBJ1-2 and V is TRBV5-1; D possibly corresponds to TRBD1 (5 bases). In germline, CDR1 is SGHRS, CDR2 YFSETQ. V was clipped by 5 bases and J by 0 bases, with 14 bases between them. CDR3 length equals 15 residues.

The V and J genes are TRBV4-1 and TRBJ2-7; D is perhaps TRBD1 (5 bases). Trimming removed 4 bases from V and 2 bases from J, with 15 bases in between. CDR3 length: 15 amino acids. The germline gives CDR1 MGHRA, CDR2 YSYEKL. CDR3 protein: CASSLYDSSPYEQYF. Here the CDR3 DNA reads TGCGCCAGCAGCCTTTACGACAGCTCGCCCTACGAGCAGTACTTC.

The chain joins TRBV18 to TRBJ2-1, with 10 bases lining up with TRBD1. The CDR3 has 14 residues. The junction had 6 bases not matched to a gene; V was cut back by 6 bases and J by 7 bases. Germline lookup yields CDR1 KGHSH and CDR2 LQKENI. In DNA, the CDR3 is TGTGCCAGCTCCCGGACAGGGGGACGTAATGAGCAGTTCTTC. Amino acid sequence: CASSRTGGRNEQFF.

V usage is TRBV3-1 (or the pseudogene TRBV3-2) and J usage is TRBJ1-3, with 7 bases aligning to TRBD1. From germline, CDR1 is LGHDT and CDR2 YNNKEL (reference sequence). Trimming cost V 4 bases and J 0 bases; bases outside gene matches: 0. The CDR3 is 14 amino acids. The CDR3 coding sequence is TGTGCCAGCAGCCGGGACAGCTCTGGAAACACCATATATTTT. It encodes CASSRDSSGNTIYF.

The V gene is TRBV10-2, the J gene TRBJ2-5; 11 bases line up with TRBD2. The CDR3 has 14 residues. V shed 6 bases, J shed 9 bases, and the junction held 9 bases outside the gene matches. Germline values: CDR1 WSHSY, CDR2 SAAADI. The CDR3 nucleotides are TGCGCCAGCAGCCTAGCGGGGGGCCCCACCGCCCAGTACTTC. This sequence encodes CASSLAGGPTAQYF.

The chain carries TRBV19 and TRBJ1-1; D may be TRBD1 (5 bases). Trimming pared 6 bases from V and 2 bases from J, leaving 19 bases between. This CDR3 comprises 16 residues. Germline values: CDR1 LNHDA, CDR2 SQIVND (reference sequence). The chain's CDR3 is CASRWGGLMANTEAFF. CDR3 DNA sequence: TGTGCCAGTAGATGGGGGGGGTTGATGGCTAACACTGAAGCTTTCTTT.

The chain couples TRBV12-1 to TRBJ2-2. TRBV12-1 is recorded as a pseudogene. The CDR3 covers 13 residues. CDR3 residues: CASTNRGTGELFF. Here the CDR3 DNA reads TGTGCCAGCACCAATCGTGGCACCGGGGAGCTGTTTTTT.

This clone was observed a handful of times. This rearrangement joins TRBV4-2 to TRBJ1-4; no clear D gene. Per germline, CDR1 LGHNA and CDR2 YNFKEQ. This CDR3 has 14 residues. Trimming stripped 4 bases from V and 3 bases from J, with 9 bases between. DNA of the CDR3: TGTGCCAGCAGCCGGCCTAACCCTAATGAAAAACTGTTTTTT. Encoded protein: CASSRPNPNEKLFF.

The V gene is TRBV6-4, the J gene TRBJ1-2, with 9 nucleotides matching TRBD1. CDR1 is MRHNA, CDR2 SNTAGT, per germline. Germline trimming cut 6 bases from V and 5 bases from J; bases unmatched to any gene: 4. The CDR3 consists of 13 residues. This chain's CDR3 is CASSPGTGYGYTF. The DNA of the CDR3 is TGTGCCAGCAGCCCCGGGACAGGGTATGGCTACACCTTC.

Notes on this clone: Other DNA variants within this sample encode the same CDR3. The rearrangement joins TRBV27 to TRBJ1-1, with TRBD1 as a possible D gene (6 bases). The CDR3 runs to 13 residues. Germline V lookup: CDR1 MNHEY, CDR2 SMNVEV (reference sequence). V was pared by 6 bases and J by 0 bases, with 8 bases between. DNA for the CDR3: TGTGCCAGCAGCGGGGGCCTGAACACTGAAGCTTTCTTT. Its translation is CASSGGLNTEAFF.

The rearrangement joins TRBV7-2 to TRBJ2-1, with TRBD2 matching 9 bases. The V segment lost 5 bases and the J segment 0 bases; nucleotides outside the gene matches: 8. The CDR3 contains 17 residues. The germline V gene has CDR1 SGHTA and CDR2 FQGNSA. The CDR3 is CASSEPLAGLSYNEQFF. The DNA for the CDR3 is TGTGCCAGCAGCGAGCCACTAGCGGGCCTCTCCTACAATGAGCAGTTCTTC.

This clone occurred once. The CDR3 sequence is CASSLGSGEGRNEQFF. DNA of the CDR3: TGCGCCAGCTCCCTGGGTTCAGGGGAGGGCAGGAATGAGCAGTTCTTC. This chain uses TRBV4-3 with TRBJ2-1; a possible D gene is TRBD2 (7 bases). Germline assignment: CDR1 LGHNA and CDR2 YSLEER. The CDR3 runs 16 residues. V was pared by 8 bases and J by 7 bases, with 24 bases between.

V gene TRBV5-1 combines with J gene TRBJ2-5; 12 bases align to TRBD2. Germline CDR1 is SGHRS and CDR2 is YFSETQ. The CDR3 runs 16 residues. V lost 4 bases, J lost 5 bases, and 9 bases stayed unmatched. CDR3 region: CASSLAGGPQGETQYF. Here the CDR3 DNA reads TGCGCCAGCAGCCTAGCGGGAGGGCCGCAAGGGGAGACCCAGTACTTC. The entire variable domain, with the rest obtained from reference TRBV5-1 and TRBJ2-5, is as follows: KAGVTQTPRYLIKTRGQQVTLSCSPISGHRSVSWYQQTPGQGLQFLFEYFSETQRNKGNFPGRFSGRQFSNSRSEMNVSTLELGDSALYLCASSLAGGPQGETQYFGPGTRLLVL.

V usage is TRBV19 and J usage is TRBJ2-7; 11 nucleotides align to TRBD1. Per the germline V gene, CDR1 is LNHDA and CDR2 is SQIVND (reference sequence). V dropped 3 bases and J dropped 0; count of bases not matched to a gene: 1. CDR3 length: 15 residues. The CDR3, as DNA: TGTGCCAGTAGTATGGGGACAGGGGGCTCCTACGAGCAGTACTTC. Translating it yields CASSMGTGGSYEQYF.

The chain combines TRBV7-2 with TRBJ1-3, with unresolved D. The germline V and J ends were trimmed by 4 bases and 4 bases, with 14 bases remaining between them. The length of the CDR3 is 15 residues. Germline assignment: CDR1 SGHTA and CDR2 FQGNSA. In nucleotides, the CDR3 is TGTGCCAGCAGCTCTTCCGGGTTCGGGGGAAACACCATATATTTT. Translating gives CASSSSGFGGNTIYF. The entire variable domain, with the rest obtained from reference TRBV7-2 and TRBJ1-3, is as follows: GAGVSQSPSNKVTEKGKDVELRCDPISGHTALYWYRQSLGQGLEFLIYFQGNSAPDKSGLPSDRFSAERTGGSVSTLTIQRTQQEDSAVYLCASSSSGFGGNTIYFGEGSWLTVV.

The gene calls are TRBV20-1 and TRBJ1-4, with 8 bases fitting TRBD1. The CDR3 is made up of 17 amino acids. Germline-derived CDR1 and CDR2 are DFQATT and SNEGSKA (reference sequence). Trimming cost V 3 bases and J 3 bases; bases outside gene matches: 12. CDR3 bases: TGCAGTGCTAGTGCGACAGGGGAGGATGCGTCTAATGAAAAACTGTTTTTT. Its protein product is CSASATGEDASNEKLFF.

The chain links TRBV30 to TRBJ2-1; TRBD2 is a possible D gene (5 bases). The CDR3 is made up of 12 amino acids. The V end lost 2 bases, the J end lost 10 bases, and 12 bases lay between the germline ends. Germline V CDR1 and CDR2: GTSNPN, SVGIG (reference sequence). The CDR3: CAWSFASREQFF. CDR3 nucleotide sequence: TGTGCCTGGAGTTTTGCTAGCCGGGAGCAGTTCTTC.